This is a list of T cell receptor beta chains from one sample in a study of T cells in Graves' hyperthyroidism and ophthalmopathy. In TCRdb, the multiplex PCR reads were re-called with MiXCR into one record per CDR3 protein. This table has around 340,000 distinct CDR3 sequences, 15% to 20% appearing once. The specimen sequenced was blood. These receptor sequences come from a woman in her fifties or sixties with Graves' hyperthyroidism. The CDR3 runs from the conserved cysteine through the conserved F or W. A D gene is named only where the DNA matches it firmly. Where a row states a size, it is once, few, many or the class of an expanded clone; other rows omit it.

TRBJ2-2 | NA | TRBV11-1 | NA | TGTGCCAGCAGCTTCCATCGGGTGGACACCGGGGAGCTGTTTTTT | CASSFHRVDTGELFF
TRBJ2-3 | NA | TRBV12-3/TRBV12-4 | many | TGTGCCAGCAGTTTATCGACTTCAGATACGCAGTATTTT | CASSLSTSDTQYF
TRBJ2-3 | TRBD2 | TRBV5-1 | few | TGCGCCAGCAGCTTGATTAGCGGGAGCACAGATACGCAGTATTTT | CASSLISGSTDTQYF
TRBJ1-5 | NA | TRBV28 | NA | TGTGCCAGCAGTTTATACAGTCAGCCCCAGCATTTT | CASSLYSQPQHF
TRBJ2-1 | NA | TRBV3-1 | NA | TGTGCCAGCAGCCTAACGGACGCTAATGAGCAGTTCTTC | CASSLTDANEQFF
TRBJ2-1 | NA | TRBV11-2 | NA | TGTGCCAGCAGCCTGGACCCAGACTCCTACAATGAGCAGTTCTTC | CASSLDPDSYNEQFF
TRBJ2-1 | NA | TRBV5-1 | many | TGCGCCAGCAGCTTATGGTCCGCGTCGAGGGGGACTTACAATGAGCAGTTCTTC | CASSLWSASRGTYNEQFF
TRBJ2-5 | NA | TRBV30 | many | TGTGCCTGGAGTGAGGTGGGAGAGACCCAGTACTTC | CAWSEVGETQYF
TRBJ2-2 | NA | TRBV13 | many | TGTGCCAGCAGCTTAATGAACACCGGGGAGCTGTTTTTT | CASSLMNTGELFF
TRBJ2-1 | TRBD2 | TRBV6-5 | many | TGTGCCAGCAGTTACGTTTTGATAGCGGGTCACAATGAGCAGTTCTTC | CASSYVLIAGHNEQFF
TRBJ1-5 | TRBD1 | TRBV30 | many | TGTGCCTGGAGCAGAACAGGGGATGGCAATCAGCCCCAGCATTTT | CAWSRTGDGNQPQHF
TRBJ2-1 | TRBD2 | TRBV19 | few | TGTGCCAGTAGCTGGGGACTAGCGGCCTACAATGAGCAGTTCTTC | CASSWGLAAYNEQFF
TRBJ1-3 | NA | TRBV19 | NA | TGTGCCACCGGCCCGGTGACCTGGAACACCATATATTTT | CATGPVTWNTIYF
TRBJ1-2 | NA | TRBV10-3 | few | TGTGCCATCAGTGAGAGGTCGGGACTTGATGGCTACACCTTC | CAISERSGLDGYTF
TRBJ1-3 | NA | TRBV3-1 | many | TGTGCCAGCAGCCAAGATACCCTCGGAGGAAACACCATATATTTT | CASSQDTLGGNTIYF
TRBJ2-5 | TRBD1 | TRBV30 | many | TGTGCCTGGAGCGGGCCGGGACAGAGGGAGACCCAGTACTTC | CAWSGPGQRETQYF
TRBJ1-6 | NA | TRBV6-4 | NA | TGTGCCAGCAGTTCGCAGGGCTTCTCACCCCTCCACTTT | CASSSQGFSPLHF
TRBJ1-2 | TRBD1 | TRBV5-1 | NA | TGCGCCAGCAGCTGGGGGACAGGGGGCATTCCTGGCTACACCTTC | CASSWGTGGIPGYTF
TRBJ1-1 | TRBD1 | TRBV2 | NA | TGTGCCAGCAGATACAGAGTTAGGGGACAGGGAGGTGGTGGGAACACTGAAGCTTTCTTT | CASRYRVRGQGGGGNTEAFF
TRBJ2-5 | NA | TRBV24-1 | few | TGTGCCACCGTCGTAAGGGAGACCCAGTACTTC | CATVVRETQYF
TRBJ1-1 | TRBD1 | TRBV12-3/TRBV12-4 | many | TGTGCCAGCAGTGAAGGGGGCGGTGGTCTCTTT | CASSEGGGGLF
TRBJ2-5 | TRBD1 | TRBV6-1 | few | TGTGCCAGCACCCCGACAGGGGCCCAAGAGACCCAGTACTTC | CASTPTGAQETQYF